Below are 22 T cell receptor beta chains sequenced from a single sample in a study of CD8 T cells in ankylosing spondylitis. TCRdb processed the 5' RACE reads anew with MiXCR; each CDR3 protein has one entry. The table has some 130,000 distinct CDR3 sequences, approximately 9.7% seen once; the top ten hold 3.3%. Sequences were obtained from blood, either unsorted or a sorted T cell fraction (not recorded which). The source is a male donor with ankylosing spondylitis or in good health (not recorded which).

This clonotype occurred a few times. The chain links TRBV20-1 to TRBJ1-1; perhaps TRBD1 as D (5 bases). V gave up 0 bases and J gave up 10 bases, with 18 bases separating them. Germline-derived CDR1 and CDR2 are DFQATT and SNEGSKA (reference sequence). There are 14 residues in the CDR3. The CDR3 reads CSARDSLSPRGAFF. The CDR3 coding sequence is TGCAGTGCTAGAGACAGCTTATCGCCAAGGGGAGCTTTCTTT.

This clonotype was counted many times. This chain uses TRBV5-1 with TRBJ2-1; possible D gene TRBD1, 5 bases. The V end lost 1 base, the J end lost 5 bases, and 16 bases lay between the germline ends. Looked up from germline, CDR1 is SGHRS and CDR2 is YFSETQ. The CDR3 is 16 residues long. In nucleotides, the CDR3 is TGCGCCAGCAGCTTGTTTTCGTGGGGCGCTAACAATGAGCAGTTCTTC. It codes for CASSLFSWGANNEQFF.

This clonotype showed up many times. The rearrangement joins TRBV20-1 to TRBJ2-1; no reliable D call. The CDR3 spans 16 residues. The V gene's germline CDR1 is DFQATT and CDR2 SNEGSKA (reference sequence). V was cut by 0 bases and J by 0 bases, with 12 bases left in between. The CDR3 coding sequence is TGCAGTGCTAGAGATTTAGATCCGGGCTCCTACAATGAGCAGTTCTTC. Its protein is CSARDLDPGSYNEQFF.

This clonotype came up many times. The gene calls are TRBV5-1 and TRBJ2-7; TRBD2 agrees at 9 bases. The CDR3 length is 19 residues. CDR1 is SGHRS, CDR2 YFSETQ, per germline. Trimming at V came to 4 bases and at J to 2 bases, leaving 19 bases not matched to a gene. In DNA, the CDR3 is TGCGCCAGCAGCCCCCCGGGGCTAAGCGGGAGGCTCCAACCCTACGAGCAGTACTTC. Its protein is CASSPPGLSGRLQPYEQYF.

This clonotype was seen at least ten times. The chain joins TRBV7-2 to TRBJ2-2, with D hard to call. Trimming shortened V by 5 bases and J by 8 bases, and 15 bases separated the two germline ends. This CDR3 has 14 residues. Germline CDR1 SGHTA, CDR2 FQGNSA. The CDR3: CASSPPPLSGELFF. The CDR3 nucleotides read TGTGCCAGCAGCCCCCCCCCGCTGTCTGGGGAGCTGTTTTTT. The full variable domain, rest sourced from reference TRBV7-2 and TRBJ2-2, is GAGVSQSPSNKVTEKGKDVELRCDPISGHTALYWYRQSLGQGLEFLIYFQGNSAPDKSGLPSDRFSAERTGGSVSTLTIQRTQQEDSAVYLCASSPPPLSGELFFGEGSRLTVL.

V usage is TRBV18 and J usage is TRBJ2-2; TRBD1 or TRBD2 may be the D gene (6 bases each). The CDR3 is made up of 17 amino acids. Per germline, CDR1 KGHSH and CDR2 LQKENI. V lost 4 bases to trimming and J lost 6 bases, with 21 bases between them. CDR3 bases: TGTGCCAGCTCACTTACTACCGTCGGGGGCGTCGCCGGGGAGCTGTTTTTT. Translation gives CASSLTTVGGVAGELFF.

This clonotype was counted ten times or more. The CDR3 region is CASSIDGGWYIQYF. The CDR3 DNA follows: TGTGCCAGCAGTATCGATGGGGGTTGGTACATTCAGTACTTC. The chain is built from TRBV5-6 and TRBJ2-4, with D perhaps matching TRBD1 or TRBD2 (5 bases each). CDR1 and CDR2 (germline): SGHDT, YYEEEE. CDR3 size: 14 residues. V was clipped by 5 bases and J by 8 bases, with 17 bases between them.

The sample holds many counts of this clonotype. V usage is TRBV6-2 or TRBV6-3 and J usage is TRBJ2-1; 7 bases align to TRBD2. The CDR3 totals 18 residues. Germline assignment: CDR1 MNHEY and CDR2 SVGEGT. Losses at the gene ends were 2 bases for V and 4 bases for J; bases not matched to a gene: 14. CDR3: CASSYGLREGAVYNEQFF. CDR3 DNA: TGTGCCAGCAGTTACGGATTGAGGGAGGGAGCCGTGTACAATGAGCAGTTCTTC.

The table lists this clonotype with many counts. This chain links TRBV20-1 with TRBJ2-2, with 9 bases fitting TRBD2. CDR1 DFQATT and CDR2 SNEGSKA come from the germline V gene (reference sequence). V was pared by 2 bases and J by 6 bases, with 13 bases of the junction left unmatched. This CDR3 is built from 17 residues. CDR3 coding DNA: TGCAGTGCTAGAACCACTAGCGGGTTGGGGCCTGCCGGGGAGCTGTTTTTT. Its translation is CSARTTSGLGPAGELFF.

Only a few counts were recorded for this clonotype. V gene TRBV20-1 combines with J gene TRBJ2-7; D is unresolved. CDR1 DFQATT and CDR2 SNEGSKA come from the germline V gene (reference sequence). Trimming stripped 0 bases from V and 6 bases from J, with 6 bases between. CDR3 length: 11 amino acids. The CDR3 nucleotides are TGCAGTGCTAGAGAATCAAGCGAGCAGTACTTC. Protein sequence: CSARESSEQYF.

This clonotype was seen a handful of times. The genes are TRBV5-5 and TRBJ2-5; D not certain. CDR3 length equals 13 residues. The V gene lost 0 bases and the J gene lost 4 bases, with 7 bases spanning the gap. Germline CDR1 SGHKS, CDR2 YYEKEE (reference sequence). The CDR3 DNA follows: TGTGCCAGCAGCTTGGATCCCCTAGAGACCCAGTACTTC. This codes for CASSLDPLETQYF.

In this sample, this clonotype turned up a few times. The chain employs TRBV14 and TRBJ2-4; 11 bases map to TRBD1. Germline V gives CDR1 SGHDN, CDR2 FVKESK. V dropped 5 bases and J dropped 9; count of bases not matched to a gene: 3. The CDR3 length is 13 residues. This CDR3 reads CASSTGTGGIQYF. For the CDR3, the DNA is TGTGCCAGCAGCACCGGGACAGGGGGCATTCAGTACTTC. Supplemented by reference TRBV14 and TRBJ2-4, the full variable domain reads EAGVTQFPSHSVIEKGQTVTLRCDPISGHDNLYWYRRVMGKEIKFLLHFVKESKQDESGMPNNRFLAERTGGTYSTLKVQPAELEDSGVYFCASSTGTGGIQYFGAGTRLSVL.

This clonotype came up a few times. The chain combines TRBV7-9 with TRBJ2-1, with a tentative D call TRBD2 (7 bases). CDR1 and CDR2 from the germline V gene are SEHNR and FQNEAQ (reference sequence). The V end lost 4 bases, the J end lost 3 bases, and 13 bases lay between the germline ends. This CDR3 comprises 15 residues. In nucleotides, the CDR3 is TGTGCCAGCAGCTCGAGGGGGGGGCTCTACAATGAGCAGTTCTTC. This translates into CASSSRGGLYNEQFF.

In its sample, this clonotype was seen many times. This chain uses TRBV7-6 with TRBJ2-3, with D possibly TRBD2 on 7 matching bases. CDR3 size: 17 residues. Between the trimmed V and J ends, which lost 1 base and 0 bases, there was a span of 14 bases. The V gene's germline CDR1 is SGHVS and CDR2 FNYEAQ. This chain's CDR3 is CASSLVPAGASTDTQYF. The DNA for the CDR3 is TGTGCCAGCAGCTTAGTTCCCGCGGGGGCCAGCACAGATACGCAGTATTTT.

Many counts were recorded for this clonotype. The gene calls are TRBV4-3 and TRBJ2-1; 10 bases agree with TRBD1. The V gene's germline CDR1 is LGHNA and CDR2 YSLEER. This CDR3 has 15 amino acids. V lost 1 base, J lost 4 bases, and 1 base stayed unmatched. The CDR3 spells CASSQGQGAYNEQFF. The CDR3 region has the DNA TGCGCCAGCAGCCAAGGACAGGGGGCATACAATGAGCAGTTCTTC.

This clonotype was detected many times. This rearrangement joins TRBV5-1 to TRBJ2-7, with 8 bases that match TRBD2. J lost 3 bases, V lost 1 base, and 6 bases had no gene match. This CDR3 contains 15 residues. Germline lookup yields CDR1 SGHRS and CDR2 YFSETQ. The CDR3, as DNA: TGCGCCAGCAGCTTGAGCGGGGGATTCGTCTACGAGCAGTACTTC. It yields the protein CASSLSGGFVYEQYF.

This clonotype was recorded at least ten times. The chain links TRBV12-3 or TRBV12-4 to TRBJ2-1, with 7 bases that match TRBD1. V shed 5 bases and J 5 bases; nucleotides not matched to a gene: 9. The CDR3 contains 15 residues. The CDR3 nucleotides read TGTGCCAGCAGTCCCGACAGGGTCCTAAACAATGAGCAGTTCTTC. It codes for CASSPDRVLNNEQFF.

The V and J genes are TRBV18 and TRBJ2-4; D ambiguous. The V and J ends lost 1 base and 1 base respectively, with 14 bases between them. CDR3 length equals 17 residues. Germline CDR1 and CDR2: KGHSH and LQKENI. The CDR3 DNA reads as TGTGCCAGCTCACCACGGAACGCCCTGACGGCCAAAAACATTCAGTACTTC. It codes for CASSPRNALTAKNIQYF.

This clonotype was detected many times. The chain links TRBV20-1 to TRBJ2-3, with 15 bases fitting TRBD2. Germline V gene lookup returns CDR1 DFQATT and CDR2 SNEGSKA (reference sequence). Unmatched junction bases numbered 9, after V lost 6 bases and J lost 2 bases. The CDR3 consists of 17 residues. The CDR3 protein is CSAGTSGRPLFTDTQYF. The CDR3 DNA follows: TGCAGTGCCGGGACTAGCGGGAGGCCTTTGTTCACAGATACGCAGTATTTT.

The sample holds many counts of this clonotype. The chain is built from TRBV6-1 and TRBJ2-2, with D possibly matching TRBD1 (7 bases). The CDR3 has 14 residues. V lost 2 bases to trimming and J lost 7 bases, with 11 bases between them. Per germline, CDR1 MNHNS and CDR2 SASEGT. CDR3 amino acids: CASSEQGGYGELFF. CDR3 coding DNA: TGTGCCAGCAGTGAACAGGGGGGTTACGGGGAGCTGTTTTTT.

This clonotype was seen more than once but under ten times. The chain carries TRBV11-1 and TRBJ2-5; 14 nucleotides align to TRBD2. CDR3 size: 18 residues. Trimming cost V 6 bases and J 0 bases; bases outside gene matches: 9. Germline V lookup: CDR1 SGHAT, CDR2 FQDESV (reference sequence). In DNA, the CDR3 is TGTGCCAGCAGGACCCGACTAGCGGGAGGGCCATACCAAGAGACCCAGTACTTC. It encodes CASRTRLAGGPYQETQYF. The full variable domain, its missing parts supplied by reference TRBV11-1 and TRBJ2-5, is EAEVAQSPRYKITEKSQAVAFWCDPISGHATLYWYRQILGQGPELLVQFQDESVVDDSQLPKDRFSAERLKGVDSTLKIQPAELGDSAMYLCASRTRLAGGPYQETQYFGPGTRLLVL.

This chain connects TRBV30 to TRBJ2-1; unclear D gene. CDR1 and CDR2 (germline): GTSNPN, SVGIG (reference sequence). With 1 base removed from V and 3 bases from J, the gap between germline ends came to 13 bases. The CDR3 loop spans 15 amino acids. The CDR3 protein is CAWSGAPTVYNEQFF. CDR3 nucleotide sequence: TGTGCCTGGAGTGGGGCGCCTACCGTCTACAATGAGCAGTTCTTC.